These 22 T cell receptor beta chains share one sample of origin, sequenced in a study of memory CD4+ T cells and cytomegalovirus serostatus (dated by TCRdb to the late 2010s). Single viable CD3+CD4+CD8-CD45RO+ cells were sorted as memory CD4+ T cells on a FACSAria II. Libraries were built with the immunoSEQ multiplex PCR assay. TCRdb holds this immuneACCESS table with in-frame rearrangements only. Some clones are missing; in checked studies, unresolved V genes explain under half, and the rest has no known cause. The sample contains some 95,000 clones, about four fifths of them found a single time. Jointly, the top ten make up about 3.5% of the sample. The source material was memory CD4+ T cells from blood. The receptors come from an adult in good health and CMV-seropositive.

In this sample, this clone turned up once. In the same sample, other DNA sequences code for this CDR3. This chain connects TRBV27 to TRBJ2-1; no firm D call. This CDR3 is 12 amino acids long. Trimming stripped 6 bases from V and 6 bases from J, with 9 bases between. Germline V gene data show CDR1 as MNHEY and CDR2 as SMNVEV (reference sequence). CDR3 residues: CASRLNLNEQFF. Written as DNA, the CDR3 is TGTGCCAGCAGACTAAACCTCAATGAGCAGTTCTTC.

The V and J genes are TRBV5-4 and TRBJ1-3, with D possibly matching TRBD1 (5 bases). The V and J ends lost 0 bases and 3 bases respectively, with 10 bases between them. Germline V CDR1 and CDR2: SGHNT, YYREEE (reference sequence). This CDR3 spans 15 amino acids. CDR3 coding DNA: TGTGCCAGCAGCTTGGGACAGAACTTTGGAAACACCATATATTTT. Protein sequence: CASSLGQNFGNTIYF. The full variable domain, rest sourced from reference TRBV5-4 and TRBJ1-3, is ETGVTQSPTHLIKTRGQQVTLRCSSQSGHNTVSWYQQALGQGPQFIFQYYREEENGRGNFPPRFSGLQFPNYSSELNVNALELDDSALYLCASSLGQNFGNTIYFGEGSWLTVV.

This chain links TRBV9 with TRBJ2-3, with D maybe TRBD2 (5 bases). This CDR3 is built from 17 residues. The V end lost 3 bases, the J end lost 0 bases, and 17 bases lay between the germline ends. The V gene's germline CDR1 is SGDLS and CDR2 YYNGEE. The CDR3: CASSASMTTYSTDTQYF. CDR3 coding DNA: TGTGCCAGCAGCGCAAGCATGACTACTTACAGCACAGATACGCAGTATTTT. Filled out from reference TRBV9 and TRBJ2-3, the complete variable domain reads DSGVTQTPKHLITATGQRVTLRCSPRSGDLSVYWYQQSLDQGLQFLIQYYNGEERAKGNILERFSAQQFPDLHSELNLSSLELGDSALYFCASSASMTTYSTDTQYFGPGTRLTVL.

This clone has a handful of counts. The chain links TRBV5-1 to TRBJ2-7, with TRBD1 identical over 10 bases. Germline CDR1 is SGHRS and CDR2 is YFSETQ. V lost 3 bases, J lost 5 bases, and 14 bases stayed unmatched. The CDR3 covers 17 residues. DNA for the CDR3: TGCGCCAGCAGCTCCCAATTGAGGACAGGGGGTAGTGACGAGCAGTACTTC. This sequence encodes CASSSQLRTGGSDEQYF. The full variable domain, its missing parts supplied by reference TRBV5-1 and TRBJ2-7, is KAGVTQTPRYLIKTRGQQVTLSCSPISGHRSVSWYQQTPGQGLQFLFEYFSETQRNKGNFPGRFSGRQFSNSRSEMNVSTLELGDSALYLCASSSQLRTGGSDEQYFGPGTRLTVT.

CDR3 residues: CASSDGEGAETQYF. The CDR3 DNA reads as TGTGCCAGCAGTGACGGAGAGGGGGCAGAGACCCAGTACTTC. V is TRBV2 and J is TRBJ2-5, with 7 bases lining up with TRBD1. CDR1 SNHLY and CDR2 FYNNEI come from the germline V gene. V dropped 3 bases and J dropped 4; count of bases not matched to a gene: 5. CDR3 size: 14 residues. The whole variable domain, remainder taken from reference TRBV2 and TRBJ2-5, is EPEVTQTPSHQVTQMGQEVILRCVPISNHLYFYWYRQILGQKVEFLVSFYNNEISEKSEIFDDQFSVERPDGSNFTLKIRSTKLEDSAMYFCASSDGEGAETQYFGPGTRLLVL.

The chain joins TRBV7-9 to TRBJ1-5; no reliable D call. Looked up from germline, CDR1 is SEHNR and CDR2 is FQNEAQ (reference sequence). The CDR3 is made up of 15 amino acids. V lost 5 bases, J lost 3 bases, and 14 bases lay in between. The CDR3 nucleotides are TGTGCCAGCAGCCCTACCGGCAGACTCAATCAGCCCCAGCATTTT. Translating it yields CASSPTGRLNQPQHF. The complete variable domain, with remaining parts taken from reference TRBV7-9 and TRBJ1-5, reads DTGVSQNPRHKITKRGQNVTFRCDPISEHNRLYWYRQTLGQGPEFLTYFQNEAQLEKSRLLSDRFSAERPKGSFSTLEIQRTEQGDSAMYLCASSPTGRLNQPQHFGDGTRLSIL.

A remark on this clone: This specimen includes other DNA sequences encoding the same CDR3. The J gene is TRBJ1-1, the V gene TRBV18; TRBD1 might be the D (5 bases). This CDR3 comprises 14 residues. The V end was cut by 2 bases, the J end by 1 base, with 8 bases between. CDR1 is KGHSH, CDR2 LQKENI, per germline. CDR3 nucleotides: TGTGCCAGCTCACCAGCAACAGGGAACACTGAAGCTTTCTTT. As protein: CASSPATGNTEAFF.

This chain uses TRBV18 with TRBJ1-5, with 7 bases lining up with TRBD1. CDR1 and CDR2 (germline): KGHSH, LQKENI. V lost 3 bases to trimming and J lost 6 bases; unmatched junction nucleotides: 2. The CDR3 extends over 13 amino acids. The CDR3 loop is CASSPTGRQPQHF. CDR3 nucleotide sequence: TGTGCCAGCTCACCGACAGGGCGTCAGCCCCAGCATTTT. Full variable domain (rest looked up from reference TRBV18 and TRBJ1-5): NAGVMQNPRHLVRRRGQEARLRCSPMKGHSHVYWYRQLPEEGLKFMVYLQKENIIDESGMPKERFSAEFPKEGPSILRIQQVVRGDSAAYFCASSPTGRQPQHFGDGTRLSIL.

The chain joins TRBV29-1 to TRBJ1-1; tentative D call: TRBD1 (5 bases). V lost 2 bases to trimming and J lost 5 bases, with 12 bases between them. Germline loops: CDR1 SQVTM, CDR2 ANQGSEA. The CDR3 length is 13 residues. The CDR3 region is CSVELQKGTEAFF. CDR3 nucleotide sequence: TGCAGCGTTGAATTACAGAAGGGGACTGAAGCTTTCTTT. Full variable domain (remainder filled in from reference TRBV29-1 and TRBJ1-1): SAVISQKPSRDICQRGTSLTIQCQVDSQVTMMFWYRQQPGQSLTLIATANQGSEATYESGFVIDKFPISRPNLTFSTLTVSNMSPEDSSIYLCSVELQKGTEAFFGQGTRLTVV.

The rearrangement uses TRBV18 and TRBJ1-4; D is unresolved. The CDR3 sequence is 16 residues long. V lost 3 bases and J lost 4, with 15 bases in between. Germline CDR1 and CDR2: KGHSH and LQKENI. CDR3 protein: CASSPGRPTLNEKLFF. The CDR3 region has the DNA TGTGCCAGCTCACCTGGCCGACCAACTCTTAATGAAAAACTGTTTTTT.

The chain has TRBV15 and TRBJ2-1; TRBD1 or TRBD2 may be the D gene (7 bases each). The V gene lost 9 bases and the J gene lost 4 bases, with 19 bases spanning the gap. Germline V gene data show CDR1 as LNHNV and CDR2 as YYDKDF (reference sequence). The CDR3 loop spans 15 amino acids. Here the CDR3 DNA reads TGTGCCACGGGGGAGGGGGACAGCCAATACAATGAGCAGTTCTTC. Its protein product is CATGEGDSQYNEQFF.

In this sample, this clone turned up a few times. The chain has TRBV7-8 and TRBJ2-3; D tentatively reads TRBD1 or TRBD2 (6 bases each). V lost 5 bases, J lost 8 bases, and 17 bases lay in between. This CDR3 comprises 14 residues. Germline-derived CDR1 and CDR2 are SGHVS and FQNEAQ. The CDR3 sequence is CASSPSSGAITQYF. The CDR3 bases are TGTGCCAGCAGCCCTTCGTCGGGGGCAATTACGCAGTATTTT.

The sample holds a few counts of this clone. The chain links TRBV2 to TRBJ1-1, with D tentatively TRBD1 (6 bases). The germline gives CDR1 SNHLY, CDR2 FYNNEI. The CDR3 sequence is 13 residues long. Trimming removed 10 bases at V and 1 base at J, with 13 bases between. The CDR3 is CANARQENTEAFF. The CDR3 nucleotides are TGTGCCAACGCTCGACAGGAGAACACTGAAGCTTTCTTT.

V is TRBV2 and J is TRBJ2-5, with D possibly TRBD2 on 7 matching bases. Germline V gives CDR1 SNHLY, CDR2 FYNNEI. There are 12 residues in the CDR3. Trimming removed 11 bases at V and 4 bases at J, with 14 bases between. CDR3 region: CAGGGTAETQYF. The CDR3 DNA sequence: TGTGCCGGGGGGGGCACTGCAGAGACCCAGTACTTC.

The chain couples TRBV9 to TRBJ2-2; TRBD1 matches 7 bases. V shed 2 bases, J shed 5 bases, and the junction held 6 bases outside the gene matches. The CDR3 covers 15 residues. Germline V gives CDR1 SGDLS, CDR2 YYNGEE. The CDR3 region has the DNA TGTGCCAGCAGCGTTGAGGGGGCGGAGACCGGGGAGCTGTTTTTT. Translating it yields CASSVEGAETGELFF.

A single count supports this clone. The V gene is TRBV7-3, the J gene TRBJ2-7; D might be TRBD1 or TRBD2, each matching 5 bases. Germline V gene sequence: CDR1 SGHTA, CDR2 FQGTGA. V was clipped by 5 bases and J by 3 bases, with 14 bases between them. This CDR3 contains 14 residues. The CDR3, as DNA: TGTGCCAGCAGCCCGGGACCCGGCGACTACGAGCAGTACTTC. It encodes CASSPGPGDYEQYF.

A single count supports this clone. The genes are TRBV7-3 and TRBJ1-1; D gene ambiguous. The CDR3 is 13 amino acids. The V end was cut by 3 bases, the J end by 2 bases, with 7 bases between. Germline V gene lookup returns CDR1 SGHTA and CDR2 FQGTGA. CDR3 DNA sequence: TGTGCCAGCAGCTTCGGTTACAACACTGAAGCTTTCTTT. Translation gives CASSFGYNTEAFF.

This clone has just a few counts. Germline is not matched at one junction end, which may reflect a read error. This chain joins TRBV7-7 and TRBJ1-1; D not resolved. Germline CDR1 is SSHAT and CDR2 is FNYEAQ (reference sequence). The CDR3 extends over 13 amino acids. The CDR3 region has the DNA TGTGCTAGCAGCTCAGAGGTCGGGACTGAAGCTTTCTTT. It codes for CASSSEVGTEAFF.

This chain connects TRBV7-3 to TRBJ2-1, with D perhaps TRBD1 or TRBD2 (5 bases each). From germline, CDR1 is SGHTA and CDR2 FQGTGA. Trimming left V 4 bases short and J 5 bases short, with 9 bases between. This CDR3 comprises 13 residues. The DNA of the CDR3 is TGTGCCAGCAGCTCGGGACCTCACAATGAGCAGTTCTTC. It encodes CASSSGPHNEQFF.

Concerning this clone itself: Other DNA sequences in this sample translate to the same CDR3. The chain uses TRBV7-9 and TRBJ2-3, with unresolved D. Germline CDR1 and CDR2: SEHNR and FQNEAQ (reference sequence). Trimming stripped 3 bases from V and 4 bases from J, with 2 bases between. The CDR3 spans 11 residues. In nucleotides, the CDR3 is TGTGCCAGCAGCTTTTCAGATACGCAGTATTTT. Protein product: CASSFSDTQYF. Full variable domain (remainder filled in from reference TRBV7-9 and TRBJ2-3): DTGVSQNPRHKITKRGQNVTFRCDPISEHNRLYWYRQTLGQGPEFLTYFQNEAQLEKSRLLSDRFSAERPKGSFSTLEIQRTEQGDSAMYLCASSFSDTQYFGPGTRLTVL.

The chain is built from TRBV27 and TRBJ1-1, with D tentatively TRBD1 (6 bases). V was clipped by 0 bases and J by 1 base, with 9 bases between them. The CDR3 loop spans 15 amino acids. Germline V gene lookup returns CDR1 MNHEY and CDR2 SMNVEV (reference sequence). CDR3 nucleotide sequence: TGTGCCAGCAGTTTATCTGCCAGGGGGAACACTGAAGCTTTCTTT. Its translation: CASSLSARGNTEAFF.

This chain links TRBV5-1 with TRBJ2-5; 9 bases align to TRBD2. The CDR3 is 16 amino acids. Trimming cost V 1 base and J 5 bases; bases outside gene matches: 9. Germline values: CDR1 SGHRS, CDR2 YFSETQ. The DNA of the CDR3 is TGCGCCAGCAGCTTGCTGGGCGGGAGGGCCGAGGAGACCCAGTACTTC. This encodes CASSLLGGRAEETQYF. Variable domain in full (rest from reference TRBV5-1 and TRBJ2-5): KAGVTQTPRYLIKTRGQQVTLSCSPISGHRSVSWYQQTPGQGLQFLFEYFSETQRNKGNFPGRFSGRQFSNSRSEMNVSTLELGDSALYLCASSLLGGRAEETQYFGPGTRLLVL.